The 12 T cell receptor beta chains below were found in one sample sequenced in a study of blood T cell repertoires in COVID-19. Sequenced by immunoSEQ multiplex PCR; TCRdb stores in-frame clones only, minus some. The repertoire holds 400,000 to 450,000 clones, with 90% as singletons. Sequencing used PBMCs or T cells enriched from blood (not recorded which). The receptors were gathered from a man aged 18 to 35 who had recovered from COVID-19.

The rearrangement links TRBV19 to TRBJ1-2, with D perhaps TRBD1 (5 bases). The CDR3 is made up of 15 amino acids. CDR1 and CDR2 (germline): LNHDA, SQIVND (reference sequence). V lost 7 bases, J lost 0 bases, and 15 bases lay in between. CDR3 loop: CASTSGDGANYGYTF. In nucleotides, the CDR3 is TGTGCCAGTACCTCGGGGGATGGAGCTAACTATGGCTACACCTTC.

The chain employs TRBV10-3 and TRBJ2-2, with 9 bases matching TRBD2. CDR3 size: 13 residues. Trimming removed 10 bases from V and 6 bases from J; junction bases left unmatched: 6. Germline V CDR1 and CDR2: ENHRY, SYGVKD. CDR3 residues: CATRIAGAGELFF. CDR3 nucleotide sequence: TGTGCCACACGAATAGCGGGGGCCGGGGAGCTGTTTTTT.

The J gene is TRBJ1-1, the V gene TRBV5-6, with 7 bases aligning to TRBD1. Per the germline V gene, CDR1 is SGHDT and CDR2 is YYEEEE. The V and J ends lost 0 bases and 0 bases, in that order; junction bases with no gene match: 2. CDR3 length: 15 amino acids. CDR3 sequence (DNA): TGTGCCAGCAGCTTGGGACAGGGATTGAACACTGAAGCTTTCTTT. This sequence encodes CASSLGQGLNTEAFF.

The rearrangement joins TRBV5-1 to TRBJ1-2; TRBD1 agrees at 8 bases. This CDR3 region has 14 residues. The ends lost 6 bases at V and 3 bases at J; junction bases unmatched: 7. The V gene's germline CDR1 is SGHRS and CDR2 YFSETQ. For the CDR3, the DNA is TGCGCCAGCACGCAGGGGGCGAGGGACTATGGCTACACCTTC. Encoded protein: CASTQGARDYGYTF. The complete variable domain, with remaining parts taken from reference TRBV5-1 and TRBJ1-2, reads KAGVTQTPRYLIKTRGQQVTLSCSPISGHRSVSWYQQTPGQGLQFLFEYFSETQRNKGNFPGRFSGRQFSNSRSEMNVSTLELGDSALYLCASTQGARDYGYTFGSGTRLTVV.

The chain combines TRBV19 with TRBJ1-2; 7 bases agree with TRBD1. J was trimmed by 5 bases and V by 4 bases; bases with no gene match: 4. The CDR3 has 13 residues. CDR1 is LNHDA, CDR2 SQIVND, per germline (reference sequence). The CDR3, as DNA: TGTGCCAGTAGTAAAGACAGGGATTATGGCTACACCTTC. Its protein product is CASSKDRDYGYTF.

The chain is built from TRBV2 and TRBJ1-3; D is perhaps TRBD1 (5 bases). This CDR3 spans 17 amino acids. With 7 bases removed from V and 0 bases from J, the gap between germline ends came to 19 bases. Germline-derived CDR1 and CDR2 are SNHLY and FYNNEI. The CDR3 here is CASKILSPGGSGNTIYF. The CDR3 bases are TGTGCCAGCAAGATCCTCTCCCCCGGGGGCTCTGGAAACACCATATATTTT.

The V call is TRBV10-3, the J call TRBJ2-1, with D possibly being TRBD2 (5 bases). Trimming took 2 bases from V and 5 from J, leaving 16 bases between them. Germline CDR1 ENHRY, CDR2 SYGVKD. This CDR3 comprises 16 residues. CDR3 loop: CAISEPRASRNNEQFF. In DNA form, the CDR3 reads TGTGCCATCAGTGAGCCTCGGGCTAGCAGAAACAATGAGCAGTTCTTC.

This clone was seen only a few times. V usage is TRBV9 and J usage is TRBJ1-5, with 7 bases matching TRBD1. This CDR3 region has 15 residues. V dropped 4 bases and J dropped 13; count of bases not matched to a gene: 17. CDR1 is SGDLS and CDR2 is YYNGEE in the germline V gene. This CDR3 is CASSRGWDSSLNQHF. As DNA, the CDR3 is TGTGCCAGCAGCCGTGGATGGGACAGCTCGTTAAATCAGCATTTT.

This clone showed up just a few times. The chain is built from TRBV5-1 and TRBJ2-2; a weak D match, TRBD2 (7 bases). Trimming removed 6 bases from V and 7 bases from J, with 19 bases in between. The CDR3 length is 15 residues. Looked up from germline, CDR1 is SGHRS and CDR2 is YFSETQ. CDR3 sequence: CASTPAGGAGGELFF. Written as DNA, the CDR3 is TGCGCCAGCACCCCTGCTGGGGGGGCAGGCGGGGAGCTGTTTTTT.

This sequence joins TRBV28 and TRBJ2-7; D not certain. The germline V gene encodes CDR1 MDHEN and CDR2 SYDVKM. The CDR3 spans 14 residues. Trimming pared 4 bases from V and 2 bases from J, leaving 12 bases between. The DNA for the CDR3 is TGTGCCAGCAGTTCTTGGCCCCTGCCCTACGAGCAGTACTTC. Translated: CASSSWPLPYEQYF.

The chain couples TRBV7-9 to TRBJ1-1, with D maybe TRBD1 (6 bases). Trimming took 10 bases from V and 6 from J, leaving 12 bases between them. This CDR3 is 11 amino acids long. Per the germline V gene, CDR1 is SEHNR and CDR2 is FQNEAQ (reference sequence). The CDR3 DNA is TGTGCCAACTACAGGGACCCTGAAGCTTTCTTT. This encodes CANYRDPEAFF.

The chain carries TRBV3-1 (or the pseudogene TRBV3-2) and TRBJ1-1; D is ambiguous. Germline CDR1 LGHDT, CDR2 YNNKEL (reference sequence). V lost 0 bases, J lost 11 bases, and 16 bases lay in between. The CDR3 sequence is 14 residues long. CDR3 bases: TGTGCCAGCAGCCAAGATCTAGGGCCTAGCACTGCTTTCTTT. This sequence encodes CASSQDLGPSTAFF.